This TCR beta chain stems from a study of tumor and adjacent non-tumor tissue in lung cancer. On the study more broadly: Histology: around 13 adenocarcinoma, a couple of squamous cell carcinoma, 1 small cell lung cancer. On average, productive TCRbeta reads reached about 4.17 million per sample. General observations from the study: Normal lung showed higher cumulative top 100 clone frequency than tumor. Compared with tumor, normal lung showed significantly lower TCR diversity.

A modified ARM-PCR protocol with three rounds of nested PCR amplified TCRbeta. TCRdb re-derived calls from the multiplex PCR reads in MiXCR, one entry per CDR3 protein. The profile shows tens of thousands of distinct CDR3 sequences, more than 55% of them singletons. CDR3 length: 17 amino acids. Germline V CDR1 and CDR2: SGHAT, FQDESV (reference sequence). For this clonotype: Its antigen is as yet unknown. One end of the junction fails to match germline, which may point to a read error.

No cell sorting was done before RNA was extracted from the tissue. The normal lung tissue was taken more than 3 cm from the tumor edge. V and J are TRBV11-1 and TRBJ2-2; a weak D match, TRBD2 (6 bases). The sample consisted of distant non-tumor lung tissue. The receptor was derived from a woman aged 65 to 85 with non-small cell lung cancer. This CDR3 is CGSSLVLGGSHTGELFF. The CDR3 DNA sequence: TGTGGCAGCAGCTTAGTGCTCGGGGGTTCGCACACCGGGGAGCTGTTTTTT.